The rows below give T cell receptor beta chains drawn from one sample of a study of shared clonotypes between healthy human individuals. TCRdb's copy holds only in-frame clones and misses some; the assay was immunoSEQ multiplex PCR. This table has about 2.1 million clones, 85% to 95% appearing once. Source material: naive CD8+ T cells from PBMCs. The receptor source for this set is a man younger than 30 in good health. Some clones in this sample may be carry-over from other donors' samples. The CDR3 runs from the conserved cysteine through the conserved F or W. A D gene is named only where the DNA matches it firmly. Rows give clone size only sometimes, using once, few, many, or a class for an expanded clone.

>.|TRBV28|TRBJ2-3|TRBD2
TGTGCCAGCCCGACTAGCGGGAGCACAGATACGCAGTATTTT
CASPTSGSTDTQYF
>.|TRBV6-5|TRBJ2-1|.
TGTGCCAGCAGTTACGATTCCAGGGGTGCCAATGAGCAGTTCTTC
CASSYDSRGANEQFF
>.|TRBV5-3|TRBJ1-2|.
TGTGCCGACACCTCTAACTATGGCTACACCTTC
CADTSNYGYTF
>.|TRBV27|TRBJ1-1|.
TGTGCCAGCAGATTCTATTGGGGGGAGAACACTGAAGCTTTCTTT
CASRFYWGENTEAFF
>.|TRBV5-1|TRBJ2-5|.
TGCGCCAGCAGCCCCTCAGGGGTTCAGGAGACCCAGTACTTC
CASSPSGVQETQYF
>.|TRBV19|TRBJ2-3|.
TGTGCCAGTAGTCCTCACACAGATACGCAGTATTTT
CASSPHTDTQYF
>.|TRBV2|TRBJ2-7|.
TGTGCCAGCAGCCTCACGGGCGGAACCTACGAGCAGTACTTC
CASSLTGGTYEQYF
>.|TRBV5-4|TRBJ2-3|TRBD2
TGTGCCAGCAGCTTGGCGCTAGCGGGAGGAACAGATACGCAGTATTTT
CASSLALAGGTDTQYF
>.|TRBV6-1|TRBJ1-5|.
TGTGCCAGCAGTGAAACTGGAGGGGGCAATCAGCCCCAGCATTTT
CASSETGGGNQPQHF
>.|TRBV4-2|TRBJ2-7|.
TGTGCCAGCAGCCCCGGGGAGCGGTACTCCTACGAGCAGTACTTC
CASSPGERYSYEQYF
>.|TRBV7-9|TRBJ1-2|.
TGTGCCAGCAGCCCCGGCTTAGGCAGCCTCAACTATGGCTACACCTTC
CASSPGLGSLNYGYTF
>.|TRBV9|TRBJ2-7|.
TGTGCCAGCAGCGTGGGGGACGCATGGGGCCCCTACGAGCAGTACTTC
CASSVGDAWGPYEQYF
>once|TRBV7-9|TRBJ2-5|TRBD2
TGTGCCAGCAGCTTAGTCCTAGCGGGAGGGGAGACCCAGTACTTC
CASSLVLAGGETQYF
>.|TRBV7-9|TRBJ1-5|.
TGTGCCAGCAGCCTCGGGCCCTATAGCAATCAGCCCCAGCATTTT
CASSLGPYSNQPQHF
>.|TRBV7-6|TRBJ2-7|.
TGTGCCAGCAGCTTTTATGGGGGCGCAGACGAGCAGTACTTC
CASSFYGGADEQYF
>once|TRBV7-8|TRBJ2-7|TRBD1
TGTGCCAGCAGCTACGGGACAGGGGGCAACGAGCAGTACTTC
CASSYGTGGNEQYF
>.|TRBV29-1|TRBJ2-3|.
TGCAGCGTTGAAGTTGTTAGCGGCGCTAGCACAGATACGCAGTATTTT
CSVEVVSGASTDTQYF
>once|TRBV11-2|TRBJ2-3|TRBD2
TGTGCCAGCAGCCCCACCGGACTAGCGAAGAGCACAGATACGCAGTATTTT
CASSPTGLAKSTDTQYF
>.|TRBV6-1|TRBJ1-1|TRBD1
TGTGCCAGCAACCCCTGGGACAGGGACACTGAAGCTTTCTTT
CASNPWDRDTEAFF
>.|TRBV7-9|TRBJ2-7|.
TGTGCCAGCAGCTTAGCTGGTGGTCTATCCTACGAGCAGTACTTC
CASSLAGGLSYEQYF
>.|TRBV7-9|TRBJ1-1|TRBD1
TGTGCCAGCAAGGGGGACAGGGCGAGCACTGAAGCTTTCTTT
CASKGDRASTEAFF
>.|TRBV5-4|TRBJ1-1|.
TGTGCCAGCAGCTTGGGACTCCGGGAAGTCACTGAAGCTTTCTTT
CASSLGLREVTEAFF
>.|TRBV13|TRBJ2-1|.
TGTGCCAGCAGCCTCACAGCAACTGGGTCCAATGAGCAGTTCTTC
CASSLTATGSNEQFF
>.|TRBV4-1|TRBJ1-2|.
TGCGCCAGCAGCCAAGATCGGTTTGTGATCGTTACTAACTATGGCTACACCTTC
CASSQDRFVIVTNYGYTF
>.|TRBV28|TRBJ2-1|TRBD2
TGTGCCAGCAGTTTAGCGGGAGCCTACAATGAGCAGTTCTTC
CASSLAGAYNEQFF
>.|TRBV19|TRBJ2-7|TRBD2
TGTGCCAGTAGACTAGCGGACTCCTACGAGCAGTACTTC
CASRLADSYEQYF
>.|TRBV10-3|TRBJ2-1|TRBD2
TGTGCCATCAAGTGGGAGGGAGGCAATGAGCAGTTCTTC
CAIKWEGGNEQFF
>.|TRBV14|TRBJ2-5|.
TGTGCCAGCAGCCAAGGGGTCCGGGAGACCCAGTACTTC
CASSQGVRETQYF
>.|TRBV25-1|TRBJ1-5|.
TGTGCCAGCAGTCCACTCGTAGGTCAGCCCCAGCATTTT
CASSPLVGQPQHF